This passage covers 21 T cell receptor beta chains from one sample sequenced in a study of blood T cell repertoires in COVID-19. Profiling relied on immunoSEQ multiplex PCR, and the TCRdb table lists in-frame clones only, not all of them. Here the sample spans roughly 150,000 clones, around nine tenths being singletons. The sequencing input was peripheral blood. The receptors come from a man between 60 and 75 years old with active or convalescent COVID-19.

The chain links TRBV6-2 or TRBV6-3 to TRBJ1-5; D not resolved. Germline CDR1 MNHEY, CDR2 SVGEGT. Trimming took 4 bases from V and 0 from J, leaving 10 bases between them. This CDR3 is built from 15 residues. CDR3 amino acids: CASSSWQYSNQPQHF. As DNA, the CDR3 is TGTGCCAGCAGTTCTTGGCAGTATAGCAATCAGCCCCAGCATTTT.

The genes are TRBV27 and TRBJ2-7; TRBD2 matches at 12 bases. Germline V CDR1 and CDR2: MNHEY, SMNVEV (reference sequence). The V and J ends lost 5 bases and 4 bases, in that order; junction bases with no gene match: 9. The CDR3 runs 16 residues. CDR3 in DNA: TGTGCCAGCAGTCCTCGACTAGCGGGGGACCTATACGAGCAGTACTTC. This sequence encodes CASSPRLAGDLYEQYF.

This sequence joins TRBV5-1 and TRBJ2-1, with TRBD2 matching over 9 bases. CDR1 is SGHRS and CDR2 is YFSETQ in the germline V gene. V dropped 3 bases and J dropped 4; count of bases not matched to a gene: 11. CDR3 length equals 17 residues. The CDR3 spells CASSSASLAGVYNEQFF. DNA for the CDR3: TGCGCCAGCAGCTCGGCGTCCTTAGCGGGAGTTTACAATGAGCAGTTCTTC.

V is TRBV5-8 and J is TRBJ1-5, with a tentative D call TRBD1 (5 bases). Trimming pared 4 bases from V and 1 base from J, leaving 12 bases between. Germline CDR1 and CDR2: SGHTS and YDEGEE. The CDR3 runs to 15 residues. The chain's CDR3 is CASSNGPGSNQPQHF. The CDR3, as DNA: TGTGCCAGCAGCAACGGGCCAGGGAGCAATCAGCCCCAGCATTTT.

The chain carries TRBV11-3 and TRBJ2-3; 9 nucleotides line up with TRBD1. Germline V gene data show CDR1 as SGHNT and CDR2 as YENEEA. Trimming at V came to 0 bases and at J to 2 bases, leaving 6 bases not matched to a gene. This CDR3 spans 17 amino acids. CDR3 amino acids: CASSLDLGQGITDTQYF. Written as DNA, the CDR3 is TGTGCCAGCAGCTTAGACCTGGGACAGGGTATCACAGATACGCAGTATTTT.

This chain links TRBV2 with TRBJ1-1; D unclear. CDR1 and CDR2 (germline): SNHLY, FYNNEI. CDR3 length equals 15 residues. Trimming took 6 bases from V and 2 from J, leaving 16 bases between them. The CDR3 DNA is TGTGCCAGCAGCCGTCGGACTTCGGTTAACACTGAAGCTTTCTTT. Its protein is CASSRRTSVNTEAFF.

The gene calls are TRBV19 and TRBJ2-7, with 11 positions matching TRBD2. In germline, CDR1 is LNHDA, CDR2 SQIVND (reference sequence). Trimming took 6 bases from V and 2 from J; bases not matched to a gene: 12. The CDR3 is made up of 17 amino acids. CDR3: CASSRLNLAGGAYEQYF. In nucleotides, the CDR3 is TGTGCCAGTAGCAGACTCAACCTAGCGGGAGGCGCCTACGAGCAGTACTTC.

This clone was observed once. The CDR3 nucleotides read TGTGCCAGCAGTTACGACAGAAAGAACACTGAAGCTTTCTTT. Its protein product is CASSYDRKNTEAFF. The chain uses TRBV6-2 or TRBV6-3 and TRBJ1-1; a weak D match, TRBD1 (5 bases). The CDR3 spans 14 residues. The V gene's germline CDR1 is MNHEY and CDR2 SVGEGT. V lost 2 bases and J lost 1, with 8 bases in between.

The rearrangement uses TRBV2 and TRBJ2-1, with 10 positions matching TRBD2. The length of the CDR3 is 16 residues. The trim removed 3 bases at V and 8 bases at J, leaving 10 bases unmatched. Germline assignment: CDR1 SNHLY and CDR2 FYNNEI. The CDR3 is CASSEVVSGRWDEQFF. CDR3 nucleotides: TGTGCCAGCAGTGAGGTAGTTAGCGGGAGGTGGGATGAGCAGTTCTTC.

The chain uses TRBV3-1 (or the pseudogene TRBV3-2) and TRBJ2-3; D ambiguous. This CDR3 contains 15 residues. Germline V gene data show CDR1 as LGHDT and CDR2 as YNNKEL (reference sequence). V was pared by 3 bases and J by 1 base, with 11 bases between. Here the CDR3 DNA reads TGTGCCAGCAGCCATTCTGGCGGCCGCACAGATACGCAGTATTTT. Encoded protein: CASSHSGGRTDTQYF.

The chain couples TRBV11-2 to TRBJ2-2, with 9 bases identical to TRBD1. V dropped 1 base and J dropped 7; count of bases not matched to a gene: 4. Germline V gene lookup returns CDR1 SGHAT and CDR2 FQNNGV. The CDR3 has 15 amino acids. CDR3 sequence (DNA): TGTGCCAGCAGCTTAGCCACAGGGGGCCACGGGGAGCTGTTTTTT. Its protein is CASSLATGGHGELFF. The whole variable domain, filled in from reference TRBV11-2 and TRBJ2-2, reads EAGVAQSPRYKIIEKRQSVAFWCNPISGHATLYWYQQILGQGPKLLIQFQNNGVVDDSQLPKDRFSAERLKGVDSTLKIQPAKLEDSAVYLCASSLATGGHGELFFGEGSRLTVL.

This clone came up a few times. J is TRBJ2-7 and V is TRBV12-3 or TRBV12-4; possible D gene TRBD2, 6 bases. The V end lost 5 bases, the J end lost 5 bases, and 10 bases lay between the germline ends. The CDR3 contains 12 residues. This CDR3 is CASSPTGDEQYF. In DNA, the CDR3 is TGTGCCAGCAGTCCCACGGGGGACGAGCAGTACTTC.

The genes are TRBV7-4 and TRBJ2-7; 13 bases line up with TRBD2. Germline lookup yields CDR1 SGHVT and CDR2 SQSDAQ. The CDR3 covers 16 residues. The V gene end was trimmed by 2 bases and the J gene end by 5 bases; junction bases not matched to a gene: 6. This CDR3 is CASSLPGTSGIHEQYF. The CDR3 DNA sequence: TGTGCCAGCAGCTTACCCGGGACTAGCGGGATCCACGAGCAGTACTTC. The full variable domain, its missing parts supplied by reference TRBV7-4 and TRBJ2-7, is GAGVSQSPRYKVAKRGRDVALRCDSISGHVTLYWYRQTLGQGSEVLTYSQSDAQRDKSGRPSGRFSAERPERSVSTLKIQRTEQGDSAVYLCASSLPGTSGIHEQYFGPGTRLTVT.

The DNA of the CDR3 is TGTGCCTGGAGCCGGGACAATGGCAATCAGCCCCAGCATTTT. Encoded protein: CAWSRDNGNQPQHF. The V and J genes are TRBV30 and TRBJ1-5, with D perhaps matching TRBD1 (6 bases). The CDR3 spans 14 residues. The V gene lost 3 bases and the J gene lost 2 bases, with 11 bases spanning the gap. In germline, CDR1 is GTSNPN, CDR2 SVGIG (reference sequence). Full variable domain (remainder filled in from reference TRBV30 and TRBJ1-5): SQTIHQWPATLVQPVGSPLSLECTVEGTSNPNLYWYRQAAGRGLQLLFYSVGIGQISSEVPQNLSASRPQDRQFILSSKKLLLSDSGFYLCAWSRDNGNQPQHFGDGTRLSIL.

The CDR3 loop reads CASSQGRSARDTGELFF. Written as DNA, the CDR3 is TGTGCCAGCAGCCAAGGGAGGTCCGCGCGGGACACCGGGGAGCTGTTTTTT. The chain carries TRBV3-1 (or the pseudogene TRBV3-2) and TRBJ2-2; perhaps TRBD2 as D (5 bases). The CDR3 length is 17 residues. V was shortened by 1 base and J by 3 bases, with 15 bases between the two germline ends. The germline V gene has CDR1 LGHDT and CDR2 YNNKEL (reference sequence).

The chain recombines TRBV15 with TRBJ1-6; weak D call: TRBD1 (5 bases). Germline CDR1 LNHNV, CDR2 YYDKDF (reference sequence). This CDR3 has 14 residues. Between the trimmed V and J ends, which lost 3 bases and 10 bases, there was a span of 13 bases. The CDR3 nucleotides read TGTGCCACCAGCAGTGTGGGGGGGTACTCACCCCTCCACTTT. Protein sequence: CATSSVGGYSPLHF. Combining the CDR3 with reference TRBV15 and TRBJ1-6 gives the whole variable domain DAMVIQNPRYQVTQFGKPVTLSCSQTLNHNVMYWYQQKSSQAPKLLFHYYDKDFNNEADTPDNFQSRRPNTSFCFLDIRSPGLGDTAMYLCATSSVGGYSPLHFGNGTRLTVT.

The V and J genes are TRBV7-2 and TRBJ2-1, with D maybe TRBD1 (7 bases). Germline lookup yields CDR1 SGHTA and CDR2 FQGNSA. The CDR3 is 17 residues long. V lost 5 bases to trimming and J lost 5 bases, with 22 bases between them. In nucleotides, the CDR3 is TGTGCCAGCAGCCCCCCAGGGGGGTCGCGCCAAAACAATGAGCAGTTCTTC. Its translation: CASSPPGGSRQNNEQFF.

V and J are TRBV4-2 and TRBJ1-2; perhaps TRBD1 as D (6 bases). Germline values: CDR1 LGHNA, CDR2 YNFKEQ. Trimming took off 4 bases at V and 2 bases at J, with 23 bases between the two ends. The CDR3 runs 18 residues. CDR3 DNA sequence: TGTGCCAGCAGCCGCGTCCCGGGAGGGGGGACCCAAAACTATGGCTACACCTTC. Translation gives CASSRVPGGGTQNYGYTF.

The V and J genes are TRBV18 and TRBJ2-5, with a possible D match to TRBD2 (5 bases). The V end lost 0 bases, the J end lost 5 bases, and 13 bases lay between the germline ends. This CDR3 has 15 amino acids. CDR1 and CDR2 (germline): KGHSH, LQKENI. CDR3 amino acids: CASSPPLGSGETQYF. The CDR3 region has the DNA TGTGCCAGCTCACCACCGCTCGGCTCGGGGGAGACCCAGTACTTC.

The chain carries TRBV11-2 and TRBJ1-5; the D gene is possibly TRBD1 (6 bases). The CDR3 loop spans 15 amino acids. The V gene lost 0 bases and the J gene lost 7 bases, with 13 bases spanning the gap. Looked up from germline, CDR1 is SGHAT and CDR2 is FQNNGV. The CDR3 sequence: CASSLDSGGQQPQHF. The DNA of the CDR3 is TGTGCCAGCAGCTTAGATTCGGGGGGCCAGCAGCCCCAGCATTTT.

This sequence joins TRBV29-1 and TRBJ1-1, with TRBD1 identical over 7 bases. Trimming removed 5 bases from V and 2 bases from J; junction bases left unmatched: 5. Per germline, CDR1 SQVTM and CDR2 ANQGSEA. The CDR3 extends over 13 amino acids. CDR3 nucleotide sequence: TGCAGCGTTCTAGGACAGGTCAACACTGAAGCTTTCTTT. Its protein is CSVLGQVNTEAFF.